Below, 32 T cell receptor beta chains from the same sample are listed, as sequenced in a study of identical twins. MiXCR was run by TCRdb on the 5' RACE reads, yielding one entry per CDR3 protein. The sample includes 1,800,000 or so distinct CDR3 sequences, around a third seen only once; the top ten take more than 0.25%. The sequenced sample was cord blood. All receptors derive from a newborn girl in good health.

V gene TRBV27 combines with J gene TRBJ2-1; D ambiguous. V was trimmed by 6 bases and J by 0 bases, leaving 12 bases between them. Germline assignment: CDR1 MNHEY and CDR2 SMNVEV (reference sequence). The CDR3 is 15 residues long. CDR3 residues: CASRKMRLSYNEQFF. The DNA for the CDR3 is TGTGCCAGCAGGAAGATGCGGCTCTCCTACAATGAGCAGTTCTTC.

This clonotype was picked up many times. V gene TRBV10-3 combines with J gene TRBJ2-7, with 11 nucleotides matching TRBD1. V lost 2 bases to trimming and J lost 3 bases; unmatched junction nucleotides: 0. The CDR3 runs to 14 residues. Germline V gives CDR1 ENHRY, CDR2 SYGVKD. CDR3 amino acids: CAISEGTGGYEQYF. The CDR3 DNA follows: TGTGCCATCAGTGAGGGGACAGGGGGCTACGAGCAGTACTTC.

V and J are TRBV6-1 and TRBJ2-1, with TRBD1 matching over 8 bases. V shed 4 bases, J shed 4 bases, and the junction held 9 bases outside the gene matches. CDR3 size: 16 residues. Germline CDR1 reads MNHNS; CDR2 reads SASEGT. CDR3 in amino acids: CASSGKDRALYNEQFF. DNA of the CDR3: TGTGCCAGCAGTGGGAAGGACAGGGCCCTATACAATGAGCAGTTCTTC.

The chain employs TRBV29-1 and TRBJ1-3; the D gene is possibly TRBD1 (5 bases). From germline, CDR1 is SQVTM and CDR2 ANQGSEA. The CDR3 totals 13 residues. V lost 4 bases and J lost 3, with 10 bases in between. The CDR3 DNA reads TGCAGCGTTGGGGGCGCGAGTGGAAACACCATATATTTT. Residues: CSVGGASGNTIYF. The full variable domain, with the rest looked up from reference TRBV29-1 and TRBJ1-3, is SAVISQKPSRDICQRGTSLTIQCQVDSQVTMMFWYRQQPGQSLTLIATANQGSEATYESGFVIDKFPISRPNLTFSTLTVSNMSPEDSSIYLCSVGGASGNTIYFGEGSWLTVV.

The chain combines TRBV7-9 with TRBJ2-3, with D possibly TRBD2 on 7 matching bases. Trimming removed 3 bases at V and 6 bases at J, with 13 bases between. Germline loops: CDR1 SEHNR, CDR2 FQNEAQ (reference sequence). The CDR3 spans 14 residues. The CDR3 DNA is TGTGCCAGCAGCTTCCGGGGGGCCAGGGATACGCAGTATTTT. Its translation: CASSFRGARDTQYF. Drawing the rest from reference TRBV7-9 and TRBJ2-3, the complete variable domain is DTGVSQNPRHKITKRGQNVTFRCDPISEHNRLYWYRQTLGQGPEFLTYFQNEAQLEKSRLLSDRFSAERPKGSFSTLEIQRTEQGDSAMYLCASSFRGARDTQYFGPGTRLTVL.

This clonotype was counted a few times. The V call is TRBV7-9, the J call TRBJ2-3; 8 bases match TRBD2. Germline loops: CDR1 SEHNR, CDR2 FQNEAQ (reference sequence). The CDR3 length is 16 residues. Trimming cost V 5 bases and J 4 bases; bases outside gene matches: 11. This CDR3 reads CASSLGASGSPDTQYF. Here the CDR3 DNA reads TGTGCCAGCAGCCTGGGGGCTAGCGGGTCTCCAGATACGCAGTATTTT.

The V call is TRBV20-1, the J call TRBJ1-2, with D maybe TRBD1 (5 bases). The CDR3 contains 17 residues. CDR1 and CDR2 (germline): DFQATT, SNEGSKA (reference sequence). V lost 3 bases to trimming and J lost 3 bases, with 23 bases between them. CDR3 in amino acids: CSASLRGSPPWDYGYTF. The CDR3, as DNA: TGCAGTGCTAGTTTGCGGGGCAGCCCCCCCTGGGACTATGGCTACACCTTC.

This clonotype has more than one count but fewer than ten. The chain carries TRBV28 and TRBJ2-5; TRBD1 matches 10 bases. TRBJ2-7 matches the DNA end more closely, so the J call is doubtful. This CDR3 spans 14 amino acids. Germline V gene sequence: CDR1 MDHEN, CDR2 SYDVKM. The CDR3 is CASSFPDRGFEQYF. CDR3 nucleotides: TGTGCCAGCAGTTTCCCGGACAGGGGGTTCGAGCAGTACTTC.

This clonotype has only one observation. Sequence at one end of the junction differs from germline and may be a read error. The gene calls are TRBV6-6 and TRBJ2-2, with 9 nucleotides matching TRBD2. Per the germline V gene, CDR1 is MNHNY and CDR2 is SVGAGI (reference sequence). CDR3 length: 17 amino acids. The chain's CDR3 is CASSYSMTSGNTGELFF. The CDR3 nucleotides read TGTGCTAGCAGTTACTCGATGACTAGCGGTAACACCGGGGAGCTGTTTTTT.

The chain links TRBV7-9 to TRBJ1-5, with D possibly TRBD1 on 5 matching bases. Trimming stripped 6 bases from V and 1 base from J, with 10 bases between. CDR1 SEHNR and CDR2 FQNEAQ come from the germline V gene (reference sequence). This CDR3 spans 14 amino acids. The CDR3 DNA reads as TGTGCCAGCAGTTGGGGGGACAGCAATCAGCCCCAGCATTTT. Residues: CASSWGDSNQPQHF.

This clonotype turned up a few times. The chain uses TRBV6-5 and TRBJ2-7; TRBD2 aligns across 12 bases. V shed 5 bases, J shed 1 base, and the junction held 6 bases outside the gene matches. Germline assignment: CDR1 MNHEY and CDR2 SVGAGI. The CDR3 is 16 amino acids. CDR3 coding DNA: TGTGCCAGCAGTCGCGTGACTAGCGGGAGATCCTACGAGCAGTACTTC. Translated: CASSRVTSGRSYEQYF.

This clonotype appeared a few times. Written as DNA, the CDR3 is TGTGCCAGCAGTTTTGGATTTGGGACAGGCTCCTACGAGCAGTACTTC. Residues: CASSFGFGTGSYEQYF. The chain employs TRBV28 and TRBJ2-7; the match to TRBD1 covers 8 bases. V gave up 3 bases and J gave up 0 bases; unmatched junction bases: 7. Looked up from germline, CDR1 is MDHEN and CDR2 is SYDVKM. This CDR3 contains 16 residues.

This chain connects TRBV9 to TRBJ1-1; D is undetermined. The CDR3 has 13 amino acids. Germline CDR1 reads SGDLS; CDR2 reads YYNGEE. V gave up 0 bases and J gave up 6 bases, with 9 bases separating them. The CDR3 DNA reads as TGTGCCAGCAGCGTAGAACAGCGTTCTGAAGCTTTCTTT. This codes for CASSVEQRSEAFF.

The V call is TRBV7-9, the J call TRBJ1-4, with 7 bases aligning to TRBD1. The CDR3 is 15 amino acids. Germline lookup yields CDR1 SEHNR and CDR2 FQNEAQ (reference sequence). Unmatched junction bases numbered 4, after V lost 1 base and J lost 5 bases. The CDR3 coding sequence is TGTGCCAGCAGCTTAGGCGAGACAGGGAATGAAAAACTGTTTTTT. It codes for CASSLGETGNEKLFF.

V and J are TRBV10-3 and TRBJ2-1, with 8 bases aligning to TRBD1. The germline V gene has CDR1 ENHRY and CDR2 SYGVKD. Trimming at V came to 3 bases and at J to 3 bases, leaving 4 bases not matched to a gene. The CDR3 extends over 15 amino acids. The CDR3 reads CAISEGTGYYNEQFF. The CDR3 region has the DNA TGTGCCATCAGTGAAGGGACAGGATACTACAATGAGCAGTTCTTC.

Only a few counts were recorded for this clonotype. This rearrangement joins TRBV20-1 to TRBJ2-4; D is unclear. This CDR3 has 13 residues. Trimming shortened V by 3 bases and J by 3 bases, and 9 bases separated the two germline ends. Per germline, CDR1 DFQATT and CDR2 SNEGSKA (reference sequence). CDR3 DNA sequence: TGCAGTGCTAGTGCGGATCACAAAAACATTCAGTACTTC. This encodes CSASADHKNIQYF.

The chain uses TRBV5-1 and TRBJ2-2; D ambiguous. CDR1 and CDR2 (germline): SGHRS, YFSETQ. Trimming stripped 4 bases from V and 0 bases from J, with 10 bases between. The CDR3 covers 15 residues. Here the CDR3 reads CASSQSTSNTGELFF. The CDR3 region has the DNA TGCGCCAGCAGCCAATCAACGTCGAACACCGGGGAGCTGTTTTTT.

The rearrangement links TRBV10-2 to TRBJ2-7; D remains ambiguous. Per the germline V gene, CDR1 is WSHSY and CDR2 is SAAADI. Trimming stripped 2 bases from V and 2 bases from J, with 7 bases between. The CDR3 is made up of 13 amino acids. Written as DNA, the CDR3 is TGCGCCAGCAGTGAGACCCCTCCCTACGAGCAGTACTTC. This gives the protein CASSETPPYEQYF.

The chain links TRBV11-2 to TRBJ1-5, with D hard to call. This CDR3 spans 14 amino acids. Germline values: CDR1 SGHAT, CDR2 FQNNGV. Trimming stripped 1 base from V and 6 bases from J, with 10 bases between. The CDR3 loop is CASSLGRDSQPQHF. CDR3 DNA: TGTGCCAGCAGCTTAGGCCGGGATTCTCAGCCCCAGCATTTT.

The V and J genes are TRBV20-1 and TRBJ1-6; D is unclear. This CDR3 comprises 15 residues. CDR1 and CDR2 from the germline V gene are DFQATT and SNEGSKA (reference sequence). The V end was cut by 0 bases, the J end by 6 bases, with 12 bases between. In nucleotides, the CDR3 is TGCAGTGCTAGAGATTCACGCAGTATTAATTCACCCCTCCACTTT. This codes for CSARDSRSINSPLHF.

The chain employs TRBV20-1 and TRBJ1-1; D is uncertain. The CDR3 covers 16 residues. The germline gives CDR1 DFQATT, CDR2 SNEGSKA (reference sequence). The V end was cut by 1 base, the J end by 1 base, with 16 bases between. This CDR3 is CSARARGEAQNTEAFF. The CDR3 nucleotides read TGCAGTGCTAGAGCACGGGGAGAGGCGCAGAACACTGAAGCTTTCTTT.

This sequence joins TRBV6-5 and TRBJ2-5; TRBD2 matches at 9 bases. The CDR3 contains 13 residues. Germline V CDR1 and CDR2: MNHEY, SVGAGI. V was pared by 2 bases and J by 11 bases, with 6 bases of the junction left unmatched. In nucleotides, the CDR3 is TGTGCCAGCAGTTACAAGCGGGGGGTCCGGCAGTACTTC. It yields the protein CASSYKRGVRQYF.

This chain connects TRBV28 to TRBJ2-1; D possibly matches TRBD1 or TRBD2 (5 bases each). Gene TRBJ2-7 matches the end of the DNA better, so the J call may be wrong. The CDR3 has 16 residues. Germline V gene lookup returns CDR1 MDHEN and CDR2 SYDVKM. DNA of the CDR3: TGTGCCAGCAGCCAATTGGGTTGGGGGACCTACAATGAGCAGTACTTC. Translation gives CASSQLGWGTYNEQYF.

This chain uses TRBV7-2 with TRBJ1-2; D possibly corresponds to TRBD1 (5 bases). V was trimmed by 4 bases and J by 10 bases, leaving 16 bases between them. Germline loops: CDR1 SGHTA, CDR2 FQGNSA. This CDR3 has 13 residues. The CDR3 protein is CASSSRQRENYTF. The CDR3 DNA reads as TGTGCCAGCAGCTCCCGACAGAGAGAGAACTACACCTTC. The full variable domain, with the rest looked up from reference TRBV7-2 and TRBJ1-2, is GAGVSQSPSNKVTEKGKDVELRCDPISGHTALYWYRQSLGQGLEFLIYFQGNSAPDKSGLPSDRFSAERTGGSVSTLTIQRTQQEDSAVYLCASSSRQRENYTFGSGTRLTVV.

In this sample, this clonotype turned up many times. This sequence joins TRBV11-2 and TRBJ2-3; D gene ambiguous. The V end lost 3 bases, the J end lost 0 bases, and 10 bases lay between the germline ends. CDR3 length: 15 residues. Looked up from germline, CDR1 is SGHAT and CDR2 is FQNNGV. CDR3 region: CASSFGTMSTDTQYF. CDR3 coding DNA: TGTGCCAGCAGCTTCGGCACCATGAGCACAGATACGCAGTATTTT.

The V call is TRBV20-1, the J call TRBJ2-7, with a possible D match to TRBD1 (5 bases). The J call may be wrong; the DNA end is better matched by TRBJ2-5. CDR3 length: 13 residues. The germline gives CDR1 DFQATT, CDR2 SNEGSKA (reference sequence). The CDR3 DNA follows: TGCAGTGCTAGAGTTTCAGGGCCAGAGACCCAGTACTTC. This codes for CSARVSGPETQYF.

The gene calls are TRBV5-5 and TRBJ2-5; D remains ambiguous. There are 13 residues in the CDR3. V was pared by 7 bases and J by 2 bases, with 12 bases between. Germline V gives CDR1 SGHKS, CDR2 YYEKEE (reference sequence). The CDR3 DNA follows: TGTGCCAGCTACTTGACTTTGCAAGAGACCCAGTACTTC. Translated: CASYLTLQETQYF. Variable domain in full (rest from reference TRBV5-5 and TRBJ2-5): DAGVTQSPTHLIKTRGQQVTLRCSPISGHKSVSWYQQVLGQGPQFIFQYYEKEERGRGNFPDRFSARQFPNYSSELNVNALLLGDSALYLCASYLTLQETQYFGPGTRLLVL.

This clonotype was seen ten or more times. This chain joins TRBV12-3 or TRBV12-4 and TRBJ2-7; D gene ambiguous. Trimming pared 3 bases from V and 4 bases from J, leaving 7 bases between. The CDR3 runs 12 residues. CDR3 coding DNA: TGTGCCAGCAGTTTTGAGGTTTACGAGCAGTACTTC. It specifies CASSFEVYEQYF.

This chain links TRBV20-1 with TRBJ2-1; 12 bases are a match to TRBD2. CDR3 length equals 15 residues. V gave up 4 bases and J gave up 6 bases; unmatched junction bases: 7. Germline V lookup: CDR1 DFQATT, CDR2 SNEGSKA (reference sequence). CDR3 protein: CSATSSGGGCNEQFF. In nucleotides, the CDR3 is TGCAGTGCTACATCTAGCGGGGGGGGTTGCAATGAGCAGTTCTTC.

The CDR3 sequence: CASSQALLVGTDTQYF. As DNA, the CDR3 is TGTGCCAGCAGCCAAGCTCTTCTAGTTGGCACAGATACGCAGTATTTT. The rearrangement links TRBV14 to TRBJ2-3; D gene uncertain. CDR1 SGHDN and CDR2 FVKESK come from the germline V gene. The CDR3 sequence is 16 residues long. Trimming took off 1 base at V and 1 base at J, with 12 bases between the two ends.

Only a few counts were recorded for this clonotype. The chain has TRBV4-2 and TRBJ2-5; no clear D gene. The germline V gene has CDR1 LGHNA and CDR2 YNFKEQ. This CDR3 is built from 14 residues. Trimming took off 4 bases at V and 2 bases at J, with 11 bases between the two ends. The CDR3, as DNA: TGTGCCAGCAGCCGACTCGTTAATCAAGAGACCCAGTACTTC. Its translation: CASSRLVNQETQYF.

The sample holds many counts of this clonotype. The V gene is TRBV2, the J gene TRBJ2-3; D is uncertain. Deletions cut 4 bases from V and 0 bases from J, with 8 bases between. Germline-derived CDR1 and CDR2 are SNHLY and FYNNEI. This CDR3 comprises 14 residues. The DNA of the CDR3 is TGTGCCAGCAGTGCCCTTACTAGCACAGATACGCAGTATTTT. Translation: CASSALTSTDTQYF.